A single sample gave rise to the 16 T cell receptor beta chains below, sequenced in a study of cytomegalovirus exposure and HLA in healthy donors. This table comes from immunoSEQ multiplex PCR, and its TCRdb copy is limited to in-frame clones, with some not included. The sample yields more than 110,000 clones, about 94% seen once. Sequencing used PBMCs. All receptors derive from a man aged 18 to 35 in good health and CMV-seropositive.

J is TRBJ2-1 and V is TRBV18; the match to TRBD2 covers 8 bases. Trimming at V came to 0 bases and at J to 1 base, leaving 8 bases not matched to a gene. The CDR3 extends over 18 amino acids. Germline CDR1 reads KGHSH; CDR2 reads LQKENI. In DNA form, the CDR3 reads TGTGCCAGCTCACCACCTGGGCGAGCGGGAGCTTCCTACAATGAGCAGTTCTTC. This gives the protein CASSPPGRAGASYNEQFF. The whole variable domain, remainder taken from reference TRBV18 and TRBJ2-1, is NAGVMQNPRHLVRRRGQEARLRCSPMKGHSHVYWYRQLPEEGLKFMVYLQKENIIDESGMPKERFSAEFPKEGPSILRIQQVVRGDSAAYFCASSPPGRAGASYNEQFFGPGTRLTVL.

This rearrangement joins TRBV19 to TRBJ1-6; D gene unclear. This CDR3 has 15 amino acids. In germline, CDR1 is LNHDA, CDR2 SQIVND (reference sequence). Deletions cut 4 bases from V and 3 bases from J, with 10 bases between. CDR3 loop: CASSSHGNYNSPLHF. CDR3 DNA sequence: TGTGCCAGTAGTAGCCACGGGAACTATAATTCACCCCTCCACTTT.

This chain uses TRBV5-1 with TRBJ2-3; possibly TRBD1 for D (5 bases). V gave up 0 bases and J gave up 6 bases, with 8 bases separating them. The germline CDR1 and CDR2 sequences are SGHRS and YFSETQ. The CDR3 covers 13 residues. CDR3 nucleotides: TGCGCCAGCAGCTTGGGCAGGGCTGATACGCAGTATTTT. Translating gives CASSLGRADTQYF.

CDR3 sequence: CASSFGGSRNEQFF. CDR3 DNA sequence: TGTGCCAGCAGCTTCGGCGGGAGCAGGAATGAGCAGTTCTTC. This chain connects TRBV7-3 to TRBJ2-1; 7 nucleotides align to TRBD2. The V segment lost 3 bases and the J segment 7 bases; nucleotides outside the gene matches: 6. The germline V gene encodes CDR1 SGHTA and CDR2 FQGTGA. The CDR3 consists of 14 residues.

The sample holds one count of this clone. The J gene is TRBJ1-1, the V gene TRBV29-1; D ambiguous. The CDR3 extends over 13 amino acids. The germline gives CDR1 SQVTM, CDR2 ANQGSEA. Here the CDR3 reads CTGDYNPGTEAFF. CDR3 bases: TGCACCGGAGATTATAATCCCGGCACTGAAGCTTTCTTT.

The genes are TRBV7-6 and TRBJ1-1, with a weak D call TRBD1 (6 bases). CDR3 length equals 16 residues. The V end lost 3 bases, the J end lost 0 bases, and 14 bases lay between the germline ends. Germline V gene lookup returns CDR1 SGHVS and CDR2 FNYEAQ. CDR3 coding DNA: TGTGCCAGCAGCTTCGGTACAGGGACCATGAACACTGAAGCTTTCTTT. Protein sequence: CASSFGTGTMNTEAFF. Based on the CDR3 plus reference TRBV7-6 and TRBJ1-1, the full variable domain is GAGVSQSPRYKVTKRGQDVALRCDPISGHVSLYWYRQALGQGPEFLTYFNYEAQQDKSGLPNDRFSAERPEGSISTLTIQRTEQRDSAMYRCASSFGTGTMNTEAFFGQGTRLTVV.

The DNA for the CDR3 is TGCAGCGTTGCAGCGGGAGTGGGGTTTGATACGCAGTATTTT. This encodes CSVAAGVGFDTQYF. This sequence joins TRBV29-1 and TRBJ2-3, with 8 positions matching TRBD2. With V trimmed by 4 bases and J by 6 bases, 9 bases remained unmatched. CDR3 length equals 14 residues. Germline V lookup: CDR1 SQVTM, CDR2 ANQGSEA.

This chain uses TRBV11-1 with TRBJ2-1; TRBD2 agrees at 9 bases. The length of the CDR3 is 15 residues. The ends lost 5 bases at V and 1 base at J; junction bases unmatched: 3. From germline, CDR1 is SGHAT and CDR2 FQDESV (reference sequence). The DNA of the CDR3 is TGTGCCAGCAGCCATAGCGGGAGTTCCTACAATGAGCAGTTCTTC. It translates to CASSHSGSSYNEQFF.

This rearrangement joins TRBV4-1 to TRBJ1-4; D is uncertain. V lost 1 base and J 5 bases, leaving 11 bases between the germline ends. The CDR3 covers 15 residues. The germline V gene encodes CDR1 MGHRA and CDR2 YSYEKL. The CDR3 coding sequence is TGCGCCAGCAGCCAAGTAATAGTGGAGAATGAAAAACTGTTTTTT. It encodes CASSQVIVENEKLFF.

J is TRBJ2-2 and V is TRBV5-1, with D maybe TRBD2 (5 bases). The CDR3 sequence is 17 residues long. Trimming left V 0 bases short and J 0 bases short, with 12 bases between. The germline CDR1 and CDR2 sequences are SGHRS and YFSETQ. The CDR3 sequence is CASSLALGGANTGELFF. The CDR3 coding sequence is TGCGCCAGCAGCTTGGCCTTAGGAGGCGCGAACACCGGGGAGCTGTTTTTT.

This rearrangement joins TRBV19 to TRBJ1-3; D remains ambiguous. Germline V gene sequence: CDR1 LNHDA, CDR2 SQIVND (reference sequence). The CDR3 covers 16 residues. Trimming pared 3 bases from V and 0 bases from J, leaving 12 bases between. CDR3 nucleotides: TGTGCCAGTAGTATTTCCGTTTGGAGCTCTGGAAACACCATATATTTT. Residues: CASSISVWSSGNTIYF.

This chain uses TRBV11-2 with TRBJ1-2; D not certain. V gave up 4 bases and J gave up 0 bases, with 18 bases separating them. From germline, CDR1 is SGHAT and CDR2 FQNNGV. The length of the CDR3 is 17 residues. CDR3 region: CASSSPGGRPSNYGYTF. CDR3 sequence (DNA): TGTGCCAGCAGCTCGCCGGGAGGGCGGCCTTCTAACTATGGCTACACCTTC.

This chain connects TRBV6-5 to TRBJ1-1, with unresolved D. The CDR3 has 13 amino acids. V lost 6 bases, J lost 2 bases, and 10 bases lay in between. Germline CDR1 is MNHEY and CDR2 is SVGAGI. The CDR3 DNA follows: TGTGCCAGCAGGCGGGGATCCAACACTGAAGCTTTCTTT. It translates to CASRRGSNTEAFF.

The chain has TRBV6-5 and TRBJ2-2; 11 nucleotides match TRBD2. The CDR3 has 15 residues. The V segment lost 6 bases and the J segment 5 bases; nucleotides outside the gene matches: 5. Germline CDR1 MNHEY, CDR2 SVGAGI. CDR3 nucleotides: TGTGCCAGCAGGCCGGGACTAGCGGATACCGGGGAGCTGTTTTTT. Amino acids: CASRPGLADTGELFF.

The J gene is TRBJ1-3, the V gene TRBV5-1, with TRBD1 identical over 7 bases. This CDR3 comprises 18 residues. Losses at the gene ends were 0 bases for V and 0 bases for J; bases not matched to a gene: 9. Germline V gene lookup returns CDR1 SGHRS and CDR2 YFSETQ. The CDR3, as DNA: TGCGCCAGCAGCTTGGCCGGGGGACAGCTATTCTCTGGAAACACCATATATTTT. As protein: CASSLAGGQLFSGNTIYF.

The chain carries TRBV19 and TRBJ1-1; tentatively, D is TRBD1 (5 bases). V was pared by 5 bases and J by 6 bases, with 10 bases between. This CDR3 comprises 12 residues. From germline, CDR1 is LNHDA and CDR2 SQIVND (reference sequence). The CDR3 DNA reads TGTGCCAGTAGTCATGGGACTGCTGAAGCTTTCTTT. Amino acid sequence: CASSHGTAEAFF. Complete variable domain (other parts from reference TRBV19 and TRBJ1-1): DGGITQSPKYLFRKEGQNVTLSCEQNLNHDAMYWYRQDPGQGLRLIYYSQIVNDFQKGDIAEGYSVSREKKESFPLTVTSAQKNPTAFYLCASSHGTAEAFFGQGTRLTVV.